The clone carrying this T cell receptor beta chain has ten or more counts. What it recognizes is unknown. RNA served as the template for amplifying TCR beta CDR3 regions. Second-round multiplex PCR came after a first-round RT-PCR that employed HTBI primers. TCRdb processed the multiplex PCR reads anew with MiXCR; each CDR3 protein has one entry. This table has around 1.1 million distinct CDR3 sequences, 36% appearing once. The sample belongs to a study of Graves' ophthalmopathy and Graves' hyperthyroidism. Whole-study context: Cases classed as stable hyperthyroidism had no ophthalmopathy within 18 months of follow-up. General study results and limits: Blood also held most thyroid clonotypes expanded above 0.001 frequency.

Germline V gives CDR1 DFQATT, CDR2 SNEGSKA (reference sequence). The CDR3 spans 13 residues. V lost 3 bases and J lost 5; bases outside the gene matches: 6. Among the exclusions were patients with other autoimmune diseases, uncontrolled infections, pregnancy or lactation. This sequence was found in an adult man with Graves' hyperthyroidism. The specimen was peripheral blood or thyroid tissue (not recorded which). The V gene is TRBV20-1, the J gene TRBJ2-7, with TRBD1 matching 8 bases. The CDR3 DNA is TGCAGTGCTAGGTGGGGACAGGTCAACGAGCAGTACTTC. It encodes CSARWGQVNEQYF.